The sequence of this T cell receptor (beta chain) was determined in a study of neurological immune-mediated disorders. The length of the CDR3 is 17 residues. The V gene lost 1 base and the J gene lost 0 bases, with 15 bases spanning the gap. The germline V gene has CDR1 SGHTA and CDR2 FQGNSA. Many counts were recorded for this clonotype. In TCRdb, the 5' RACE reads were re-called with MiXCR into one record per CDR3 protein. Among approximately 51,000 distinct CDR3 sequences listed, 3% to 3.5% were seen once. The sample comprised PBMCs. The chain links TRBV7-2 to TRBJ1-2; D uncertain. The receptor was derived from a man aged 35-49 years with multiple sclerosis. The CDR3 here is CASSLEPPTYPNYGYTF. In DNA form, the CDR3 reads TGTGCCAGCAGCTTAGAACCACCGACCTATCCTAACTATGGCTACACCTTC.